This T cell receptor beta chain was documented in a study of blood T cell repertoires in COVID-19. Background on the study: Material from acute and convalescent COVID-19 was sourced from the United States, Italy and Spain. T cells, B-cell-depleted T cells, or PBMCs supplied cDNA or gDNA.

The CDR3 spans 13 residues. Germline V lookup: CDR1 MNHEY, CDR2 SMNVEV (reference sequence). Comment on this clone: At one of its ends the junction is not consistent with the germline gene, which may arise from a read error.

Study processing details: How many nucleated cells were present was estimated from reference gene primer amplification. Some clones are missing from TCRdb's copy, which holds only in-frame ones; the method was immunoSEQ multiplex PCR. V and J calls and clone size come straight from that table; D and trimming were deduced from the DNA. The data contain about 83,000 clones, roughly 87% of them singletons. The sample was peripheral blood. The V gene is TRBV27, the J gene TRBJ1-2; the D gene is possibly TRBD1 (6 bases). This clonotype was obtained from a woman aged 45 to 65 with active or convalescent COVID-19. The CDR3 sequence is CATSVTGFGGYTF. The CDR3 DNA sequence: TGTGCCACCAGTGTTACAGGGTTTGGTGGCTACACCTTC.